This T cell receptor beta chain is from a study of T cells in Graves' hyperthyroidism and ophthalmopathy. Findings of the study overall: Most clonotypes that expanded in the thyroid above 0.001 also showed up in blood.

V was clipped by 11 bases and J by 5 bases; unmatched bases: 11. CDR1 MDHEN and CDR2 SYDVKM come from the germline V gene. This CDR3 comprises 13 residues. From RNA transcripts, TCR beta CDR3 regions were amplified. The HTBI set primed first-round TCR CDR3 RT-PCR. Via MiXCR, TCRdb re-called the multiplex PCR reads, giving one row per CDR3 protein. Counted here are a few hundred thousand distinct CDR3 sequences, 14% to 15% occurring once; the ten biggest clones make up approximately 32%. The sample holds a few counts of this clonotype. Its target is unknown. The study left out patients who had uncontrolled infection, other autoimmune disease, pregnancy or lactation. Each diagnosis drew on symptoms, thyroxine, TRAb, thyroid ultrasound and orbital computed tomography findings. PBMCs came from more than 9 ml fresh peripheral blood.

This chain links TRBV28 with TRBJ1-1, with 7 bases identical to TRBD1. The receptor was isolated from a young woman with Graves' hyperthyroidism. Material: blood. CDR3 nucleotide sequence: TGTGCCTCACAGGGGCCCGGGTGGACTGAAGCTTTCTTT. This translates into CASQGPGWTEAFF.